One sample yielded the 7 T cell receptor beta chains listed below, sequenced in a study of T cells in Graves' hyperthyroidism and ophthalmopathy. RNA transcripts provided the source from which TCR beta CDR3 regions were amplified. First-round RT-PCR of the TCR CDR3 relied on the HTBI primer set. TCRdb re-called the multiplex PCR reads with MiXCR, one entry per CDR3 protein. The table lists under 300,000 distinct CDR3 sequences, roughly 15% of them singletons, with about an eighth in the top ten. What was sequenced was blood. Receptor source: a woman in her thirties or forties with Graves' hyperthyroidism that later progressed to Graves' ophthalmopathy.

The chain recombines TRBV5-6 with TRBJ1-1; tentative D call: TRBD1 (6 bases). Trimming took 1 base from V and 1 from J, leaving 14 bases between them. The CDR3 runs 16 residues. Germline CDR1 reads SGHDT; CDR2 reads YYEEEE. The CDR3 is CASSLFGGGTNTEAFF. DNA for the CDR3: TGTGCCAGCAGCTTGTTTGGGGGCGGGACGAACACTGAAGCTTTCTTT.

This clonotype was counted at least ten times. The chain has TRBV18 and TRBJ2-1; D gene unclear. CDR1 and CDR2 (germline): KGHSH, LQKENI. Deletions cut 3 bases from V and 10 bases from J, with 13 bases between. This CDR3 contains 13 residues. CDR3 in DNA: TGTGCCAGCTCACCTCCGACCCCGAGGGAGCAGTTCTTC. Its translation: CASSPPTPREQFF.

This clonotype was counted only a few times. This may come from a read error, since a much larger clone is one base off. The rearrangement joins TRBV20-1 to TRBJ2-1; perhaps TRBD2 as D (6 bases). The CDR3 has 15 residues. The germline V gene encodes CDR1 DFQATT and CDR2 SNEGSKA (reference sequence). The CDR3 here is CSARSRDSPYDEQFF. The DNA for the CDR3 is TGCAGTGCTAGATCCCGGGACTCCCCCTACGATGAGCAGTTCTTC.

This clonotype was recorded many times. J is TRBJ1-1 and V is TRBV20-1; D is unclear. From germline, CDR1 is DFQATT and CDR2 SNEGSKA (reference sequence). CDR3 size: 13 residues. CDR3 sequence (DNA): TGCAGGGTTAGCGAGGTTGGAGGCGCTGAAGCTTTCTTT. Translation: CRVSEVGGAEAFF.

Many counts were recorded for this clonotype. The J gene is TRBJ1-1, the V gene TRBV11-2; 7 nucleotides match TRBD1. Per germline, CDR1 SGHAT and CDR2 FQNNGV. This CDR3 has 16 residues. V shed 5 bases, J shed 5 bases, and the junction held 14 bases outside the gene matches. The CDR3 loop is CASSPLRQGGNTEAFF. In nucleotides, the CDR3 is TGTGCCAGCAGCCCACTAAGACAGGGAGGTAATACTGAAGCTTTCTTT.

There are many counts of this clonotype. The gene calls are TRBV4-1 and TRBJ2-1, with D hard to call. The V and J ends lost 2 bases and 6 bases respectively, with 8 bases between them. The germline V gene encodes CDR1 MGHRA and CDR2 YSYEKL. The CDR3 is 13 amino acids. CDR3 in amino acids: CASSQILGNEQFF. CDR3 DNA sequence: TGCGCCAGCAGCCAAATTCTAGGCAATGAGCAGTTCTTC.

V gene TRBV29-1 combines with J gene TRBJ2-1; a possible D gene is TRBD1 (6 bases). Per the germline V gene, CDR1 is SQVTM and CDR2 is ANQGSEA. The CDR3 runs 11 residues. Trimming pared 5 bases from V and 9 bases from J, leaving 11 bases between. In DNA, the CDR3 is TGCAGCGTTACTCAGGGGTTTGAGCAGTTCTTC. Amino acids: CSVTQGFEQFF.